The 10 T cell receptor beta chains given below trace back to one sample, sequenced in a study of blood T cell repertoires in COVID-19. The data were produced by immunoSEQ multiplex PCR, yet TCRdb's version contains in-frame clones alone and is incomplete. Altogether over 120,000 clones are present, 70% to 80% being singletons, with the ten largest covering approximately 5%. Material for sequencing was peripheral blood. The receptors here all came from an elderly woman with active or convalescent COVID-19.

The V call is TRBV18, the J call TRBJ1-1; D unresolved. The length of the CDR3 is 15 residues. V was clipped by 1 base and J by 0 bases, with 9 bases between them. Looked up from germline, CDR1 is KGHSH and CDR2 is LQKENI. The CDR3 region has the DNA TGTGCCAGCTCACCACAAGGGAGATTGAACACTGAAGCTTTCTTT. This translates into CASSPQGRLNTEAFF.

J is TRBJ2-3 and V is TRBV5-1; 7 bases are shared with TRBD1. The CDR3 is made up of 15 amino acids. V shed 4 bases and J 2 bases; nucleotides not matched to a gene: 7. Per the germline V gene, CDR1 is SGHRS and CDR2 is YFSETQ. The CDR3 bases are TGCGCCAGCAGCCCCGGACAGGTCCCCACAGATACGCAGTATTTT. Translation gives CASSPGQVPTDTQYF.

J is TRBJ1-2 and V is TRBV18; TRBD1 matches 7 bases. The germline CDR1 and CDR2 sequences are KGHSH and LQKENI. The CDR3 runs to 14 residues. V lost 2 bases and J lost 3; bases outside the gene matches: 3. The chain's CDR3 is CASSPKTGDYGYTF. The CDR3 coding sequence is TGTGCCAGCTCACCAAAAACAGGGGACTATGGCTACACCTTC.

The V and J genes are TRBV7-3 and TRBJ2-1; a weak D match, TRBD2 (5 bases). Looked up from germline, CDR1 is SGHTA and CDR2 is FQGTGA. This CDR3 contains 13 residues. V gave up 0 bases and J gave up 10 bases, with 10 bases separating them. In DNA form, the CDR3 reads TGTGCCAGCAGCTTAACGTCGGACTCGGAGCAGTTCTTC. Translation gives CASSLTSDSEQFF. The whole variable domain, filled in from reference TRBV7-3 and TRBJ2-1, reads GAGVSQTPSNKVTEKGKYVELRCDPISGHTALYWYRQSLGQGPEFLIYFQGTGAADDSGLPNDRFFAVRPEGSVSTLKIQRTERGDSAVYLCASSLTSDSEQFFGPGTRLTVL.

The gene calls are TRBV11-1 and TRBJ1-1; perhaps TRBD1 as D (5 bases). CDR3 length: 15 residues. Germline CDR1 and CDR2: SGHAT and FQDESV (reference sequence). Trimming shortened V by 1 base and J by 0 bases, and 9 bases separated the two germline ends. The CDR3: CASSLGRDLNTEAFF. The CDR3, as DNA: TGTGCCAGCAGCTTAGGGCGGGACCTGAACACTGAAGCTTTCTTT.

The V call is TRBV6-5, the J call TRBJ1-4, with D maybe TRBD1 (5 bases). Per germline, CDR1 MNHEY and CDR2 SVGAGI. This CDR3 region has 15 residues. Between the trimmed V and J ends, which lost 5 bases and 5 bases, there was a span of 15 bases. The CDR3 loop is CASSHGGLTNEKLFF. DNA of the CDR3: TGTGCCAGCAGTCACGGGGGACTGACAAATGAAAAACTGTTTTTT.

This clone was detected a few times. The V call is TRBV2, the J call TRBJ1-2, with 8 bases that match TRBD1. Germline CDR1 and CDR2: SNHLY and FYNNEI. V shed 5 bases, J shed 3 bases, and the junction held 5 bases outside the gene matches. The CDR3 length is 14 residues. The CDR3 DNA reads TGTGCCAGCAGTAGACAGACAGGGGACTATGGCTACACCTTC. This encodes CASSRQTGDYGYTF.

This chain links TRBV7-2 with TRBJ2-5, with D maybe TRBD1 (5 bases). This CDR3 has 14 amino acids. CDR1 SGHTA and CDR2 FQGNSA come from the germline V gene. V lost 4 bases to trimming and J lost 4 bases, with 13 bases between them. The CDR3 region is CASSSRVSGETQYF. CDR3 bases: TGTGCCAGCAGCTCCAGGGTCTCGGGAGAGACCCAGTACTTC. Combining the CDR3 with reference TRBV7-2 and TRBJ2-5 gives the whole variable domain GAGVSQSPSNKVTEKGKDVELRCDPISGHTALYWYRQSLGQGLEFLIYFQGNSAPDKSGLPSDRFSAERTGGSVSTLTIQRTQQEDSAVYLCASSSRVSGETQYFGPGTRLLVL.

This clone showed up just a few times. The chain uses TRBV5-1 and TRBJ1-2; the D is unclear. From germline, CDR1 is SGHRS and CDR2 YFSETQ. Trimming took 4 bases from V and 7 from J, leaving 14 bases between them. The CDR3 consists of 13 residues. CDR3 residues: CASSPDEVRGYTF. The CDR3 DNA reads as TGCGCCAGCAGCCCCGACGAGGTTCGTGGCTACACCTTC.

This clone was seen a few times. The chain has TRBV2 and TRBJ1-5; 7 bases fit TRBD1. Trimming removed 6 bases from V and 2 bases from J; junction bases left unmatched: 7. This CDR3 region has 15 residues. The V gene's germline CDR1 is SNHLY and CDR2 FYNNEI. CDR3 nucleotides: TGTGCCAGCAGGCCCGGGACAGACGGCAATCAGCCCCAGCATTTT. It is translated as CASRPGTDGNQPQHF.